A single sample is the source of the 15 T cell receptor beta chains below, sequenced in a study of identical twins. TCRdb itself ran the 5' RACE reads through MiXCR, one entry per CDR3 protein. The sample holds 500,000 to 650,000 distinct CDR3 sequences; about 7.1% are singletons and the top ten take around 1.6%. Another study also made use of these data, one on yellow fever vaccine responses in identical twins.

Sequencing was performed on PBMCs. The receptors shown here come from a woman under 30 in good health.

The DNA for the CDR3 is TGTGCCAGCAGCGGTAGCCCGGGCCATGAGCAGTTCTTC. Translated: CASSGSPGHEQFF. The V call is TRBV11-2, the J call TRBJ2-1; D remains ambiguous. Germline V gene sequence: CDR1 SGHAT, CDR2 FQNNGV. Between the trimmed V and J ends, which lost 5 bases and 8 bases, there was a span of 13 bases. The CDR3 has 13 amino acids. The variable domain in full, with the rest retrieved from reference TRBV11-2 and TRBJ2-1, is EAGVAQSPRYKIIEKRQSVAFWCNPISGHATLYWYQQILGQGPKLLIQFQNNGVVDDSQLPKDRFSAERLKGVDSTLKIQPAKLEDSAVYLCASSGSPGHEQFFGPGTRLTVL.

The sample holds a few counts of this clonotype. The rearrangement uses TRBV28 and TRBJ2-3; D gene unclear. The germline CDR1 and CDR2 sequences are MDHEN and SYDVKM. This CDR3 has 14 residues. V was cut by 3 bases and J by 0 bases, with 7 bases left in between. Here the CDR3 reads CASSFFSSTDTQYF. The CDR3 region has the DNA TGTGCCAGCAGTTTCTTTTCCAGCACAGATACGCAGTATTTT.

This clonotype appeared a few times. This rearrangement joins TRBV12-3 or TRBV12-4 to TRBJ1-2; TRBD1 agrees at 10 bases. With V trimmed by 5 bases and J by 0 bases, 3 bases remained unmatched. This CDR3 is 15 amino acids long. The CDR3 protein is CASSPGTGANYGYTF. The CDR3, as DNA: TGTGCCAGCAGTCCCGGGACAGGGGCTAACTATGGCTACACCTTC.

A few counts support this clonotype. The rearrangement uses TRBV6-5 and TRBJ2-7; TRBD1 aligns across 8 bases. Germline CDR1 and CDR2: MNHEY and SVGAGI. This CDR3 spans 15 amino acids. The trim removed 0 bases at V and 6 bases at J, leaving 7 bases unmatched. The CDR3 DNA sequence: TGTGCCAGCAGTTACTCAATCCCGACAGGGGCCGAGCAGTACTTC. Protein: CASSYSIPTGAEQYF.

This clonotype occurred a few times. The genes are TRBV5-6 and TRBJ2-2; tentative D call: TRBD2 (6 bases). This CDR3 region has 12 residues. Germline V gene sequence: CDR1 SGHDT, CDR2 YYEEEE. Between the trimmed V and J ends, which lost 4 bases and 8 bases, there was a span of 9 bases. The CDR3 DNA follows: TGTGCCAGCAGCATCGGGGGTGGGGAGCTGTTTTTT. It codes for CASSIGGGELFF.

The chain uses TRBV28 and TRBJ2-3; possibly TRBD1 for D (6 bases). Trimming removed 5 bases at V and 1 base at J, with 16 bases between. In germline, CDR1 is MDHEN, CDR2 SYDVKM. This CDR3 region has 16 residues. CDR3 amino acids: CASSHDRPSGTDTQYF. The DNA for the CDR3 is TGTGCCAGCAGTCACGACAGGCCTTCTGGCACAGATACGCAGTATTTT.

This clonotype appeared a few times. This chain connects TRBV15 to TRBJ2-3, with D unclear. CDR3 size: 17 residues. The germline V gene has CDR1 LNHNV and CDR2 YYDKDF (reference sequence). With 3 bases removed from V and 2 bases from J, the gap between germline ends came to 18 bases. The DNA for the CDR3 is TGTGCCACCAGCAGGATCCAATTGGTGGGGATCACAGATACGCAGTATTTT. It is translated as CATSRIQLVGITDTQYF.

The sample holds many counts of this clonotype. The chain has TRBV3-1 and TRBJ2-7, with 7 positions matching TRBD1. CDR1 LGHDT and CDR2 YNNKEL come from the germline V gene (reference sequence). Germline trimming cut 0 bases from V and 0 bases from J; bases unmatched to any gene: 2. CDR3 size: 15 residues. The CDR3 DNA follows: TGTGCCAGCAGCCAAGACTACAGGGGCTCCTACGAGCAGTACGTC. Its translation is CASSQDYRGSYEQYV.

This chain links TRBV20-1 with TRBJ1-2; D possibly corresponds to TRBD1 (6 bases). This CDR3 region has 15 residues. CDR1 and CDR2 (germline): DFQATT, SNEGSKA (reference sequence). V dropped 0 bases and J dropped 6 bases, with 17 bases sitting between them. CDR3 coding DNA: TGCAGTGCTAGAGAGGGGACAACAGGGTTTAATGGCTACACCTTC. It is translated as CSAREGTTGFNGYTF.

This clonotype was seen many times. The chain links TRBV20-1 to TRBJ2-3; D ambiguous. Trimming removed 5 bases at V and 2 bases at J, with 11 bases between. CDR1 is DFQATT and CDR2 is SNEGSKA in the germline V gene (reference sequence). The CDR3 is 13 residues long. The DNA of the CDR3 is TGCAGTGCTGAGGCCGGACCCACAGATACGCAGTATTTT. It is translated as CSAEAGPTDTQYF.

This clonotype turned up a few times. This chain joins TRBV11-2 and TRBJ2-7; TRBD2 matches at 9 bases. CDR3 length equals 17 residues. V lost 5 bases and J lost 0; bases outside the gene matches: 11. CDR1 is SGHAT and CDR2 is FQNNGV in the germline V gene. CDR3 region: CASSPTGLARYSYEQYF. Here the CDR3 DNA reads TGTGCCAGCAGCCCTACAGGACTAGCGCGTTACTCCTACGAGCAGTACTTC.

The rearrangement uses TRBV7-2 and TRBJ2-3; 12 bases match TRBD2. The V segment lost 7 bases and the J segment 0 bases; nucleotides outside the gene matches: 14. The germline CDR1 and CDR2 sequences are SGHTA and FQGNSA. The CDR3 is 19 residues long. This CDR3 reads CASTQRPSGREPSTDTQYF. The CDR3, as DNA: TGTGCCAGCACCCAAAGACCTAGCGGGAGGGAACCTAGCACAGATACGCAGTATTTT.

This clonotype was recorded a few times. The CDR3 protein is CASSEWGQAFF. CDR3 nucleotides: TGTGCCAGCAGTGAATGGGGACAAGCTTTCTTT. This rearrangement joins TRBV6-1 to TRBJ1-1, with a possible D match to TRBD1 (5 bases). Germline values: CDR1 MNHNS, CDR2 SASEGT. V lost 2 bases to trimming and J lost 9 bases, with 7 bases between them. The CDR3 has 11 residues.

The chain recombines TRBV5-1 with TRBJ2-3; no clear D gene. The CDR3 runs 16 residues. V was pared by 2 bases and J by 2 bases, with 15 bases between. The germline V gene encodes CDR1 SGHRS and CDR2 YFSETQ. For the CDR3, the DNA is TGCGCCAGCAGCTTCATCGAAGGATCCGTCACAGATACGCAGTATTTT. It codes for CASSFIEGSVTDTQYF. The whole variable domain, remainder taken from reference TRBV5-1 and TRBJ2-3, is KAGVTQTPRYLIKTRGQQVTLSCSPISGHRSVSWYQQTPGQGLQFLFEYFSETQRNKGNFPGRFSGRQFSNSRSEMNVSTLELGDSALYLCASSFIEGSVTDTQYFGPGTRLTVL.

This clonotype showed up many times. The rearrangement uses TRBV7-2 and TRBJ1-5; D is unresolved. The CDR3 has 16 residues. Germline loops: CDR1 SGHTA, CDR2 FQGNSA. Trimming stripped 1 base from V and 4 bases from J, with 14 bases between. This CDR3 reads CASSLGIGSRNQPQHF. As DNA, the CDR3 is TGTGCCAGCAGCTTAGGAATTGGATCTCGAAATCAGCCCCAGCATTTT.